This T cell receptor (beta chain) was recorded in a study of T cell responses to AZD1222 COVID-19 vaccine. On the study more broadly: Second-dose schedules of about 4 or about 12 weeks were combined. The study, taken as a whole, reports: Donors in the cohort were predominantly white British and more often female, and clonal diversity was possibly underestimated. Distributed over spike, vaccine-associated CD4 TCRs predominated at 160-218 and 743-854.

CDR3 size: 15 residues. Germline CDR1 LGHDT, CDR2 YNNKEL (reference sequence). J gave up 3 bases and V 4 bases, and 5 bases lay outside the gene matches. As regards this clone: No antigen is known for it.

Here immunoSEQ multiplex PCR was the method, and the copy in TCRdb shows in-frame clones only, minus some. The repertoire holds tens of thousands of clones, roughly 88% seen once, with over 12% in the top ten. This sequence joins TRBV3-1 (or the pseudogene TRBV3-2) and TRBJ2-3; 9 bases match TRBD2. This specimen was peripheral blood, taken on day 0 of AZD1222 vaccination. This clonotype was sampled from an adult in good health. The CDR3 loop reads CASSLGAGGTDTQYF. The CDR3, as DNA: TGTGCCAGCAGCCTGGGGGCGGGAGGGACAGATACGCAGTATTTT.